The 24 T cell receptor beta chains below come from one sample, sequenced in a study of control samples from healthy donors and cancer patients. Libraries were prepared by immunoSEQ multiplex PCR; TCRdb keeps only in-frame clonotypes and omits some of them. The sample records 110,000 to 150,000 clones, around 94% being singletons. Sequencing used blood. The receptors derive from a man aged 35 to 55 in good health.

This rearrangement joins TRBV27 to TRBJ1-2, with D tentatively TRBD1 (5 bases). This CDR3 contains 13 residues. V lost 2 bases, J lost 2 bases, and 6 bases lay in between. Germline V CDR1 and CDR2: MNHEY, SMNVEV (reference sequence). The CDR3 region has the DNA TGTGCCAGCAGTTTACAGGGAAACTATGGCTACACCTTC. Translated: CASSLQGNYGYTF.

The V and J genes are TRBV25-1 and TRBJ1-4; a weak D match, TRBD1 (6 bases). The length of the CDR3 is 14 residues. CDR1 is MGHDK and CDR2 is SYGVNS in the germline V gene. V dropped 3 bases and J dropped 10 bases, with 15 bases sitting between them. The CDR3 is CASSDGPRGGKLFF. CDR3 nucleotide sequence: TGTGCCAGCAGTGATGGTCCAAGGGGGGGAAAACTGTTTTTT. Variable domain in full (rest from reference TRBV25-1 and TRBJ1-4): EADIYQTPRYLVIGTGKKITLECSQTMGHDKMYWYQQDPGMELHLIHYSYGVNSTEKGDLSSESTVSRIRTEHFPLTLESARPSHTSQYLCASSDGPRGGKLFFGSGTQLSVL.

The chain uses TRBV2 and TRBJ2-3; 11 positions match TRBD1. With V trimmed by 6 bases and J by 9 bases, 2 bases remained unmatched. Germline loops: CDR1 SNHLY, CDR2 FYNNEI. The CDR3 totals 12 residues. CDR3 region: CASRGDRGTQYF. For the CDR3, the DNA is TGTGCCAGCAGGGGGGACAGGGGGACGCAGTATTTT.

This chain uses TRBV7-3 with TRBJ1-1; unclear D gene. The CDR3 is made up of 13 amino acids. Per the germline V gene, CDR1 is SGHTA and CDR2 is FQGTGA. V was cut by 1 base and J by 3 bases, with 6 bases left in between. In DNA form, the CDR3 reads TGTGCCAGCAGCTTAAACCTCTACACTGAAGCTTTCTTT. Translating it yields CASSLNLYTEAFF.

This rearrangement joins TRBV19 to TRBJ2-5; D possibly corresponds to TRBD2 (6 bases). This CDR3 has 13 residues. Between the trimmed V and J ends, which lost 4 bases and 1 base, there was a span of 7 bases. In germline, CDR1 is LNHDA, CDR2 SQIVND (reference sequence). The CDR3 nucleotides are TGTGCCAGTAGTAAGGGACTCCAAGAGACCCAGTACTTC. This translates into CASSKGLQETQYF.

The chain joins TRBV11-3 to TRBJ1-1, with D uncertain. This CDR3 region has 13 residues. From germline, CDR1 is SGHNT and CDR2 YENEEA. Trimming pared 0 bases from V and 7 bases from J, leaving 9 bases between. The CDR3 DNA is TGTGCCAGCAGCTTAGATATGACGAGTGAAGCTTTCTTT. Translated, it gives CASSLDMTSEAFF.

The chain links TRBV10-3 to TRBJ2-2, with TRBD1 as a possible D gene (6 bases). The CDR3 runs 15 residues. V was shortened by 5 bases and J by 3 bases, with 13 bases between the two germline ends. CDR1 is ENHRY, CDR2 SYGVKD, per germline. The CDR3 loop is CAISPRGRDTGELFF. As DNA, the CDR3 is TGTGCCATCAGTCCGAGGGGGAGAGACACCGGGGAGCTGTTTTTT.

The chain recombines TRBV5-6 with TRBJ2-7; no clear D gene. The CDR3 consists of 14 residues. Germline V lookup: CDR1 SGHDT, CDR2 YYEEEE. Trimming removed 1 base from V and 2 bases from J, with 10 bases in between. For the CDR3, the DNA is TGTGCCAGCAGCTTGTTGCTTAGAGCCTACGAGCAGTACTTC. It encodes CASSLLLRAYEQYF.

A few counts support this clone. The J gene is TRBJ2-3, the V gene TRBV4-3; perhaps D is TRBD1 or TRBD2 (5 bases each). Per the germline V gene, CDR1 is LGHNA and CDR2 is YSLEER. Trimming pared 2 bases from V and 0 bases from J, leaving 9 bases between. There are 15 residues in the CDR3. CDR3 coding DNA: TGCGCCAGCAGCCAACGGGACGTAAGCACAGATACGCAGTATTTT. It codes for CASSQRDVSTDTQYF.

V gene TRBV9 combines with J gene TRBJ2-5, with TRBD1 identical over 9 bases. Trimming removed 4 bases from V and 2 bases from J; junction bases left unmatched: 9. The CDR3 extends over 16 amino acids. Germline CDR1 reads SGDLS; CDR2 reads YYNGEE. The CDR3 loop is CASSPSGTGIQETQYF. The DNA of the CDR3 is TGTGCCAGCAGCCCATCCGGGACAGGGATTCAAGAGACCCAGTACTTC.

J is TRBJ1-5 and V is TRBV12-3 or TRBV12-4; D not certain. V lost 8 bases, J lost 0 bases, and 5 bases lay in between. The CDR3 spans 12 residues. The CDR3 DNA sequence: TGTGCCAGCTCAGGTAGCAATCAGCCCCAGCATTTT. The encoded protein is CASSGSNQPQHF.

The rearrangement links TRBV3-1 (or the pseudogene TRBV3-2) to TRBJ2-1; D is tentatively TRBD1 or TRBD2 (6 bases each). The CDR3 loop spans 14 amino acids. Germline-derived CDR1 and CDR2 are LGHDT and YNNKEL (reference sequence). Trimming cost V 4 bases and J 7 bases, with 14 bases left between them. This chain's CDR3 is CASSPKGGRNEQFF. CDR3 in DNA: TGTGCCAGCAGCCCGAAGGGGGGAAGGAATGAGCAGTTCTTC.

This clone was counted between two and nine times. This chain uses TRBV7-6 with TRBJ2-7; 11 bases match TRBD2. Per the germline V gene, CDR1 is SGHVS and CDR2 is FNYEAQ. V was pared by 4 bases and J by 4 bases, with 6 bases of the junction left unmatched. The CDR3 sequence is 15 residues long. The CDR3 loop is CASSSQLAGEYEQYF. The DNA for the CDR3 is TGTGCCAGCAGCTCCCAACTAGCGGGGGAGTACGAGCAGTACTTC.

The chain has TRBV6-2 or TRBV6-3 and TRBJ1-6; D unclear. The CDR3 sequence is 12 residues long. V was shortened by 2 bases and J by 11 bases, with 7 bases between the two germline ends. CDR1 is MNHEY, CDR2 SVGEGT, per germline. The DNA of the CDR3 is TGTGCCAGCAGTTACCTGGGAGCACCCCTCCACTTT. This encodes CASSYLGAPLHF.

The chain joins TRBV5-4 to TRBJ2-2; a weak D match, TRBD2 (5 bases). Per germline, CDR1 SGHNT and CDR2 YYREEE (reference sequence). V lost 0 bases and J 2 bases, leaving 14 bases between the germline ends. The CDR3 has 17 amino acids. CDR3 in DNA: TGTGCCAGCAGCTTGGAAAACGGGGTCGGAAACACCGGGGAGCTGTTTTTT. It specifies CASSLENGVGNTGELFF.

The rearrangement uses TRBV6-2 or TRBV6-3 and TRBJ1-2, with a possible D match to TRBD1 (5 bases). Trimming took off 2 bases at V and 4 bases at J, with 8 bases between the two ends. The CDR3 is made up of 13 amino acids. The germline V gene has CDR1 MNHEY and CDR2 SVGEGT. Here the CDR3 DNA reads TGTGCCAGCAGTTACCAGGGCGCCTATGGCTACACCTTC. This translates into CASSYQGAYGYTF.

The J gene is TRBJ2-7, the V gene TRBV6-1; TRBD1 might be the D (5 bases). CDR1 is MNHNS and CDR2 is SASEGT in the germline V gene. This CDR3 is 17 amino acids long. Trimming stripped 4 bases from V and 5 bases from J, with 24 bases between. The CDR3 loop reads CASSVEDGWALGDEQYF. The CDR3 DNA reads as TGTGCCAGCAGTGTAGAGGATGGATGGGCTTTAGGGGACGAGCAGTACTTC.

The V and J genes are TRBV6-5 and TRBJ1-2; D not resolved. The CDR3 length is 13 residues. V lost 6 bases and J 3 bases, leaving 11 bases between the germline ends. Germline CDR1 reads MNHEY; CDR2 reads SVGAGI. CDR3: CASRILADYGYTF. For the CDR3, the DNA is TGTGCCAGCAGGATACTAGCGGACTATGGCTACACCTTC.

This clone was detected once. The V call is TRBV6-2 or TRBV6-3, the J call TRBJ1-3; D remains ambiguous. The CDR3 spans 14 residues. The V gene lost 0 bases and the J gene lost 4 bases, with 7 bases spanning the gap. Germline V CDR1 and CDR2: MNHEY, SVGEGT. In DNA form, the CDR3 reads TGTGCCAGCAGTTACTCTGCCGTCGGAAACACCATATATTTT. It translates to CASSYSAVGNTIYF.

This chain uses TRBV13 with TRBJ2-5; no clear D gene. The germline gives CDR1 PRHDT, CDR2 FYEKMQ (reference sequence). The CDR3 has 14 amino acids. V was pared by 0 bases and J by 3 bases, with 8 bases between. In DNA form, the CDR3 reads TGTGCCAGCAGCTTAGGGGTGGCGGAAGAGACCCAGTACTTC. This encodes CASSLGVAEETQYF.

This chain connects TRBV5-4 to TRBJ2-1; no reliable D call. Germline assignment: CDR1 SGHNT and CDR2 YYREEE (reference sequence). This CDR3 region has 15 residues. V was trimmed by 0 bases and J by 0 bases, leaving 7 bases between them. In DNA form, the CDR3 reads TGTGCCAGCAGCTTGGAACTGAGCTCCTACAATGAGCAGTTCTTC. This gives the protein CASSLELSSYNEQFF.

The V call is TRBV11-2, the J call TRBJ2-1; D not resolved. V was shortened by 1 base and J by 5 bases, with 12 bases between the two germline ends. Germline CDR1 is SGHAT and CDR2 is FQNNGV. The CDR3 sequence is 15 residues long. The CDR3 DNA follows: TGTGCCAGCAGCTTAGGCGGTAGCTTGCACAATGAGCAGTTCTTC. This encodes CASSLGGSLHNEQFF.

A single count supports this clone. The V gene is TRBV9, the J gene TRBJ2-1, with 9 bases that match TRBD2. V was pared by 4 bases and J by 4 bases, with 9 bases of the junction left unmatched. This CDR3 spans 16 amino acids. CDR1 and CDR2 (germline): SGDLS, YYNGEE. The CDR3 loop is CASSPDPSGIYNEQFF. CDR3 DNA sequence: TGTGCCAGCAGCCCCGATCCTAGCGGGATATACAATGAGCAGTTCTTC.

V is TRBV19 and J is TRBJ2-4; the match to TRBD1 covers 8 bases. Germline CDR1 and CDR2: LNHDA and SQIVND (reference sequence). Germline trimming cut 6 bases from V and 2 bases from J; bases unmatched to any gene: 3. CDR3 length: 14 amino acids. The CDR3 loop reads CASRTGAPKNIQYF. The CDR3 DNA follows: TGTGCCAGTAGGACAGGGGCTCCCAAAAACATTCAGTACTTC.